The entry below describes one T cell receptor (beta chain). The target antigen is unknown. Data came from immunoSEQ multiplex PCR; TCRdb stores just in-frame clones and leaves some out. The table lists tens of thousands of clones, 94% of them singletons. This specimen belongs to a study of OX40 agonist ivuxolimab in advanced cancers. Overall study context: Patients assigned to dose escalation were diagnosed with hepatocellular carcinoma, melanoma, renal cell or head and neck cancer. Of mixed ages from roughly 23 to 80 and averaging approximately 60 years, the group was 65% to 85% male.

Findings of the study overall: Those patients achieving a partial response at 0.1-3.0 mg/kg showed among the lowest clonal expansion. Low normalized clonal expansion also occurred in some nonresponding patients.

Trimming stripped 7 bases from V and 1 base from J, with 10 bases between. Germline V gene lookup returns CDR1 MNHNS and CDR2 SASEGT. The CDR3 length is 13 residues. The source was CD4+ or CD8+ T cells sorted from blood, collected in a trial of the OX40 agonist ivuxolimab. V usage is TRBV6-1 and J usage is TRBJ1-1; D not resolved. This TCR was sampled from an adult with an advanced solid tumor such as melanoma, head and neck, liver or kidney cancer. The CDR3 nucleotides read TGTGCCAGCACGACGGGAGGGAACACTGAAGCTTTCTTT. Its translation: CASTTGGNTEAFF.